These 21 T cell receptor beta chains were all obtained from the same sample, sequenced in a study of T cells in Graves' hyperthyroidism and ophthalmopathy. Template material for amplifying TCR beta CDR3 regions consisted of RNA transcripts. The study used the HTBI primer set for a first-round RT-PCR of the TCR CDR3. Each CDR3 protein gets one entry after TCRdb re-called the multiplex PCR reads with MiXCR. The sample contains approximately 720,000 distinct CDR3 sequences, around 20% of which appear only once. The sequenced sample was blood. These receptors were obtained from a woman in her forties or fifties with Graves' hyperthyroidism that later progressed to Graves' ophthalmopathy.

Many counts were recorded for this clonotype. The rearrangement joins TRBV3-1 to TRBJ1-2; 7 nucleotides align to TRBD1. V lost 10 bases to trimming and J lost 2 bases; unmatched junction nucleotides: 7. The CDR3 is 13 amino acids. The V gene's germline CDR1 is LGHDT and CDR2 YNNKEL (reference sequence). The DNA for the CDR3 is TGTGCCACCACACAGGGGACGAACTATGGCTACACCTTC. Translation gives CATTQGTNYGYTF.

This clonotype has at least ten counts. This chain joins TRBV20-1 and TRBJ1-4; D unresolved. The germline V gene has CDR1 DFQATT and CDR2 SNEGSKA (reference sequence). The length of the CDR3 is 14 residues. V was trimmed by 5 bases and J by 0 bases, leaving 10 bases between them. In DNA form, the CDR3 reads TGCAGTGCTCCAGAGGTTTCAACTAATGAAAAACTGTTTTTT. Its translation: CSAPEVSTNEKLFF.

The V gene is TRBV12-3 or TRBV12-4, the J gene TRBJ1-1; D not certain. Trimming shortened V by 5 bases and J by 6 bases, and 7 bases separated the two germline ends. This CDR3 is 11 amino acids long. The DNA for the CDR3 is TGTGCCAGCAGTCCGGTGGCTGAAGCTTTCTTT. It codes for CASSPVAEAFF.

The chain links TRBV5-6 to TRBJ2-2, with 7 bases aligning to TRBD1. The CDR3 totals 18 residues. V trimming: 2 bases; J trimming: 2 bases; junction bases outside the gene matches: 12. Germline V gene lookup returns CDR1 SGHDT and CDR2 YYEEEE. The CDR3, as DNA: TGTGCCAGCAGCTTAGTCAGGATAGGGGGCACAAACACCGGGGAGCTGTTTTTT. This sequence encodes CASSLVRIGGTNTGELFF. The full variable domain, with the rest looked up from reference TRBV5-6 and TRBJ2-2, is DAGVTQSPTHLIKTRGQQVTLRCSPKSGHDTVSWYQQALGQGPQFIFQYYEEEERQRGNFPDRFSGHQFPNYSSELNVNALLLGDSALYLCASSLVRIGGTNTGELFFGEGSRLTVL.

Only a few counts were recorded for this clonotype. This chain joins TRBV5-1 and TRBJ2-7; 8 nucleotides match TRBD1. With V trimmed by 2 bases and J by 1 base, 5 bases remained unmatched. The CDR3 runs to 15 residues. Germline assignment: CDR1 SGHRS and CDR2 YFSETQ. DNA of the CDR3: TGCGCCAGCAGCTTTGAGGGACAGGAATCCTACGAGCAGTACTTC. Amino acids: CASSFEGQESYEQYF.

This clonotype was detected only a few times. The rearrangement uses TRBV20-1 and TRBJ2-7, with D tentatively TRBD1 or TRBD2 (5 bases each). V was trimmed by 5 bases and J by 2 bases, leaving 13 bases between them. Germline CDR1 is DFQATT and CDR2 is SNEGSKA (reference sequence). The CDR3 consists of 13 residues. The CDR3 is CSARPGPTYEQYF. CDR3 nucleotides: TGCAGTGCTCGTCCGGGACCGACCTACGAGCAGTACTTC.

At least ten counts were recorded for this clonotype. This CDR3 is CAWSVAGAQETQYF. The CDR3 bases are TGTGCCTGGAGTGTAGCGGGGGCCCAAGAGACCCAGTACTTC. The chain combines TRBV30 with TRBJ2-5, with 8 bases lining up with TRBD2. The CDR3 is 14 residues long. Germline V gives CDR1 GTSNPN, CDR2 SVGIG (reference sequence). V was clipped by 0 bases and J by 1 base; unmatched bases: 1.

The V call is TRBV27, the J call TRBJ1-5, with D possibly matching TRBD1 (6 bases). This CDR3 has 15 amino acids. The ends were cut back, 5 bases at V and 0 bases at J, with 11 bases in the middle. CDR1 and CDR2 from the germline V gene are MNHEY and SMNVEV (reference sequence). The CDR3 protein is CASSGTYYSNQPQHF. DNA for the CDR3: TGTGCCAGCAGTGGGACATACTATAGCAATCAGCCCCAGCATTTT.

The sample holds many counts of this clonotype. The chain uses TRBV20-1 and TRBJ2-1; D gene ambiguous. The germline CDR1 and CDR2 sequences are DFQATT and SNEGSKA (reference sequence). The CDR3 is made up of 15 amino acids. The V and J ends lost 5 bases and 0 bases respectively, with 14 bases between them. For the CDR3, the DNA is TGCAGTGCTGCCGCCTACCTCAGCTCCTACAATGAGCAGTTCTTC. It translates to CSAAAYLSSYNEQFF.

A few counts support this clonotype. The rearrangement uses TRBV3-1 and TRBJ2-3; 7 nucleotides line up with TRBD2. Germline V lookup: CDR1 LGHDT, CDR2 YNNKEL (reference sequence). J lost 4 bases, V lost 1 base, and 5 bases had no gene match. This CDR3 has 15 residues. In DNA form, the CDR3 reads TGTGCCAGCAGCCAAGGTATGGCGGGGGCAGATACGCAGTATTTT. This gives the protein CASSQGMAGADTQYF.

This sequence joins TRBV11-2 and TRBJ2-7; 10 bases line up with TRBD2. This CDR3 has 16 residues. Unmatched junction bases numbered 5, after V lost 1 base and J lost 2 bases. Germline CDR1 is SGHAT and CDR2 is FQNNGV. The CDR3 protein is CASSLVGGTSAYEQYF. The CDR3 DNA reads TGTGCCAGCAGCTTAGTGGGAGGGACTAGCGCCTACGAGCAGTACTTC.

This clonotype appeared once. The rearrangement uses TRBV5-4 and TRBJ2-5; tentative D call: TRBD1 (5 bases). The germline V and J ends were trimmed by 2 bases and 2 bases, with 10 bases remaining between them. Germline CDR1 reads SGHNT; CDR2 reads YYREEE (reference sequence). The CDR3 sequence is 14 residues long. CDR3 sequence reads: CASSFARAQETQYF. DNA of the CDR3: TGTGCCAGCAGCTTCGCCAGGGCTCAAGAGACCCAGTACTTC.

The table lists this clonotype with many counts. Here the CDR3 reads CASSEALLLQGTTEAFF. The CDR3, as DNA: TGTGCCAGCAGTGAAGCGCTTCTTCTACAGGGTACCACTGAAGCTTTCTTT. This rearrangement joins TRBV2 to TRBJ1-1, with D possibly matching TRBD1 (6 bases). This CDR3 comprises 17 residues. V lost 0 bases and J lost 4, with 18 bases in between. Germline V gene lookup returns CDR1 SNHLY and CDR2 FYNNEI.

J is TRBJ1-2 and V is TRBV18; D unresolved. V was pared by 2 bases and J by 4 bases, with 14 bases between. The CDR3 has 15 residues. Germline V lookup: CDR1 KGHSH, CDR2 LQKENI. CDR3 nucleotides: TGTGCCAGCTCACCATACGAGACACCGCTCTATGGCTACACCTTC. The encoded protein is CASSPYETPLYGYTF.

V gene TRBV5-1 combines with J gene TRBJ2-3; 8 positions match TRBD2. With V trimmed by 0 bases and J by 0 bases, 15 bases remained unmatched. CDR3 length: 20 amino acids. Per the germline V gene, CDR1 is SGHRS and CDR2 is YFSETQ. CDR3 DNA: TGCGCCAGCAGCTTGGCGGGTGTAGCGGGGTCATTTACTAGCACAGATACGCAGTATTTT. It codes for CASSLAGVAGSFTSTDTQYF.

This clonotype was recorded at least ten times. The CDR3 DNA reads as TGTGCCAGCAGTTTTCGGGACAGGGCCGATCAGCCCCAGCATTTT. Translation: CASSFRDRADQPQHF. The V call is TRBV12-3 or TRBV12-4, the J call TRBJ1-5; TRBD1 agrees at 9 bases. V was clipped by 3 bases and J by 5 bases; unmatched bases: 5. The CDR3 runs 15 residues.

Many counts were recorded for this clonotype. The rearrangement uses TRBV5-8 and TRBJ2-7; 11 nucleotides align to TRBD1. Germline loops: CDR1 SGHTS, CDR2 YDEGEE. Trimming cost V 0 bases and J 3 bases; bases outside gene matches: 2. The CDR3 is made up of 15 amino acids. The CDR3 DNA is TGTGCCAGCAGCTTGGACGGGACAGGGGGCTACGAGCAGTACTTC. Encoded protein: CASSLDGTGGYEQYF. Based on the CDR3 plus reference TRBV5-8 and TRBJ2-7, the full variable domain is EAGVTQSPTHLIKTRGQQATLRCSPISGHTSVYWYQQALGLGLQFLLWYDEGEERNRGNFPPRFSGRQFPNYSSELNVNALELEDSALYLCASSLDGTGGYEQYFGPGTRLTVT.

This clonotype has a count of ten or more. A read error may account for a junction end that differs from germline. The J gene is TRBJ1-5, the V gene TRBV5-1, with D possibly matching TRBD1 (6 bases). The CDR3 has 14 amino acids. In germline, CDR1 is SGHRS, CDR2 YFSETQ. CDR3 in DNA: TGTGCCAGCAGCCTGGGGGCAGGAAGTCAGCCCCAGCATTTT. Amino acid sequence: CASSLGAGSQPQHF.

V usage is TRBV10-3 and J usage is TRBJ1-4; TRBD1 aligns across 8 bases. This CDR3 region has 18 residues. The V gene's germline CDR1 is ENHRY and CDR2 SYGVKD. Germline trimming cut 3 bases from V and 7 bases from J; bases unmatched to any gene: 16. The CDR3 DNA sequence: TGTGCCATCAGTGATTCCCCCTTGGGCAGGGGGCTTGGTGAAAAACTGTTTTTT. It yields the protein CAISDSPLGRGLGEKLFF.

This clonotype was recorded many times. The gene calls are TRBV12-3 or TRBV12-4 and TRBJ2-5; perhaps TRBD2 as D (6 bases). Between the trimmed V and J ends, which lost 5 bases and 0 bases, there was a span of 10 bases. The CDR3 extends over 14 amino acids. In nucleotides, the CDR3 is TGTGCCAGCAGTCGCCGGGACTACCAAGAGACCCAGTACTTC. Translated, it gives CASSRRDYQETQYF.

This clonotype was found a few times. The chain carries TRBV10-3 and TRBJ2-2, with 7 bases lining up with TRBD1. The V and J ends lost 6 bases and 1 base, in that order; junction bases with no gene match: 11. CDR3 length equals 17 residues. CDR1 ENHRY and CDR2 SYGVKD come from the germline V gene. In DNA form, the CDR3 reads TGTGCCATCAGCCAAGACAGGGTCGGTCTGAACACCGGGGAGCTGTTTTTT. It specifies CAISQDRVGLNTGELFF.